Below, 21 T cell receptor beta chains from the same sample are listed, as sequenced in a study of T cells after yellow fever vaccination. TCRdb reprocessed the 5' RACE reads via MiXCR and lists one record per CDR3 protein. Of hundreds of thousands of distinct CDR3 sequences in the sample, roughly 12% were seen once. The sample consisted of PBMCs, taken on the day of the yellow fever booster vaccination. The receptors were sampled from a man aged 25-45 years who received the YFV17D yellow fever vaccine.

This clonotype has more than one count but fewer than ten. For the CDR3, the DNA is TGTGCCAGTAGTCAGGGACAGGCGGCCCACAATTTCAATCAGCCCCAGCATTTT. The encoded protein is CASSQGQAAHNFNQPQHF. The gene calls are TRBV19 and TRBJ1-5; TRBD1 aligns across 8 bases. This CDR3 spans 18 amino acids. The V gene's germline CDR1 is LNHDA and CDR2 SQIVND (reference sequence). Trimming at V came to 5 bases and at J to 3 bases, leaving 15 bases not matched to a gene.

Only a few counts were recorded for this clonotype. The chain recombines TRBV20-1 with TRBJ2-1; TRBD1 is a possible D gene (6 bases). CDR1 is DFQATT and CDR2 is SNEGSKA in the germline V gene (reference sequence). The CDR3 loop spans 11 amino acids. CDR3 in amino acids: CRVGQYNEQFF. CDR3 sequence (DNA): TGCAGAGTCGGACAGTACAATGAGCAGTTCTTC.

The sample holds a few counts of this clonotype. The chain carries TRBV7-2 and TRBJ2-2; D is ambiguous. Germline V CDR1 and CDR2: SGHTA, FQGNSA. The CDR3 sequence is 12 residues long. V lost 3 bases and J lost 7, with 6 bases in between. The CDR3: CASSFVSGELFF. In DNA form, the CDR3 reads TGTGCCAGCAGCTTCGTGAGCGGGGAGCTGTTTTTT.

The V and J genes are TRBV7-2 and TRBJ1-5, with a tentative D call TRBD1 (5 bases). This CDR3 contains 14 residues. V lost 4 bases and J 3 bases, leaving 10 bases between the germline ends. Germline V gene lookup returns CDR1 SGHTA and CDR2 FQGNSA. The CDR3 sequence: CASSSGLYNQPQHF. DNA for the CDR3: TGTGCCAGCAGCTCGGGACTTTACAATCAGCCCCAGCATTTT.

V gene TRBV6-5 combines with J gene TRBJ2-3; TRBD2 matches 15 bases. The CDR3 spans 19 residues. Germline trimming cut 2 bases from V and 6 bases from J; bases unmatched to any gene: 12. Germline values: CDR1 MNHEY, CDR2 SVGAGI. This CDR3 reads CASSYEDGLAGGHVDTQYF. The CDR3 nucleotides read TGTGCCAGCAGTTACGAAGACGGACTAGCGGGAGGGCATGTGGATACGCAGTATTTT.

This clonotype was found a few times. This chain uses TRBV18 with TRBJ2-7; D not resolved. Germline assignment: CDR1 KGHSH and CDR2 LQKENI. Trimming took off 6 bases at V and 2 bases at J, with 8 bases between the two ends. There are 12 residues in the CDR3. The CDR3 reads CASSSAAYEQYF. The CDR3 nucleotides are TGTGCCAGCTCGTCGGCAGCCTACGAGCAGTACTTC. The variable domain in full, completed from reference TRBV18 and TRBJ2-7, reads NAGVMQNPRHLVRRRGQEARLRCSPMKGHSHVYWYRQLPEEGLKFMVYLQKENIIDESGMPKERFSAEFPKEGPSILRIQQVVRGDSAAYFCASSSAAYEQYFGPGTRLTVT.

This clonotype occurred a few times. The chain uses TRBV11-3 and TRBJ2-3; 9 bases map to TRBD2. The J segment lost 6 bases and the V segment lost 5 bases, leaving 12 bases of the junction unmatched. The CDR3 contains 16 residues. CDR1 is SGHNT and CDR2 is YENEEA in the germline V gene. CDR3 residues: CASSRDGRTSVDTQYF. In DNA, the CDR3 is TGTGCCAGCAGCCGTGACGGTCGGACTAGCGTTGATACGCAGTATTTT.

A few counts support this clonotype. The chain combines TRBV12-3 or TRBV12-4 with TRBJ1-5; the D is unclear. The germline V and J ends were trimmed by 5 bases and 0 bases, with 8 bases remaining between them. The CDR3 totals 14 residues. The CDR3 reads CASSHGNSNQPQHF. As DNA, the CDR3 is TGTGCCAGCAGTCATGGAAATAGCAATCAGCCCCAGCATTTT.

The sample holds a few counts of this clonotype. The chain recombines TRBV7-9 with TRBJ1-6; D is unresolved. CDR1 is SEHNR, CDR2 FQNEAQ, per germline (reference sequence). The CDR3 has 13 amino acids. Trimming took off 5 bases at V and 8 bases at J, with 10 bases between the two ends. The CDR3 reads CASSSPNYSPLHF. The CDR3 nucleotides are TGTGCCAGCAGCAGTCCTAATTATTCACCCCTCCACTTT.

This clonotype was seen a few times. This chain connects TRBV29-1 to TRBJ2-1; 8 bases line up with TRBD2. This CDR3 has 15 amino acids. V trimming: 2 bases; J trimming: 5 bases; junction bases outside the gene matches: 8. Germline CDR1 is SQVTM and CDR2 is ANQGSEA. CDR3 in DNA: TGCAGCGTTGAACAAGCGGGAGTCGGGCACAATGAGCAGTTCTTC. Translating gives CSVEQAGVGHNEQFF.

This clonotype has a handful of counts. This chain uses TRBV2 with TRBJ2-1; D may be TRBD1 (5 bases). The CDR3 covers 12 residues. In germline, CDR1 is SNHLY, CDR2 FYNNEI. V lost 7 bases and J 7 bases, leaving 11 bases between the germline ends. The CDR3 protein is CASKGVGNEQFF. CDR3 sequence (DNA): TGTGCCAGCAAAGGGGTCGGGAATGAGCAGTTCTTC.

The chain combines TRBV10-2 with TRBJ2-3; 9 nucleotides agree with TRBD2. The germline gives CDR1 WSHSY, CDR2 SAAADI. The CDR3 is made up of 15 amino acids. V was clipped by 3 bases and J by 5 bases; unmatched bases: 6. CDR3 region: CASSDSGSRGDTQYF. The CDR3 DNA sequence: TGCGCCAGCAGTGATAGCGGGAGTCGTGGAGATACGCAGTATTTT.

This clonotype was seen only a few times. The rearrangement uses TRBV5-4 and TRBJ2-1; 8 bases align to TRBD1. Germline CDR1 and CDR2: SGHNT and YYREEE (reference sequence). This CDR3 contains 13 residues. Trimming took 6 bases from V and 6 from J; bases not matched to a gene: 5. CDR3 nucleotides: TGTGCCAGCAACGGGGACAGGTCCAATGAGCAGTTCTTC. As protein: CASNGDRSNEQFF.

This clonotype was counted a single time. V is TRBV12-3 or TRBV12-4 and J is TRBJ2-3; D gene uncertain. CDR3 length: 13 amino acids. Trimming cost V 10 bases and J 2 bases, with 13 bases left between them. CDR3: CATHGPFTDTQYF. CDR3 nucleotide sequence: TGTGCCACCCATGGACCGTTCACAGATACGCAGTATTTT.

The sample holds many counts of this clonotype. J is TRBJ2-7 and V is TRBV7-2; D is unclear. Trimming removed 4 bases at V and 3 bases at J, with 10 bases between. Germline V gene sequence: CDR1 SGHTA, CDR2 FQGNSA. The CDR3 contains 13 residues. The CDR3 here is CASSSARYYEQYF. As DNA, the CDR3 is TGTGCCAGCAGCTCGGCCCGATACTACGAGCAGTACTTC. Combining the CDR3 with reference TRBV7-2 and TRBJ2-7 gives the whole variable domain GAGVSQSPSNKVTEKGKDVELRCDPISGHTALYWYRQSLGQGLEFLIYFQGNSAPDKSGLPSDRFSAERTGGSVSTLTIQRTQQEDSAVYLCASSSARYYEQYFGPGTRLTVT.

The sample holds many counts of this clonotype. The chain has TRBV7-2 and TRBJ2-7; 11 nucleotides align to TRBD2. Germline CDR1 SGHTA, CDR2 FQGNSA. Losses at the gene ends were 0 bases for V and 3 bases for J; bases not matched to a gene: 1. The CDR3 runs 15 residues. The CDR3 bases are TGTGCCAGCAGCTTAGCCGGGACTAGCGGCTACGAGCAGTACTTC. It codes for CASSLAGTSGYEQYF.

This clonotype has just a few counts. The chain links TRBV9 to TRBJ2-3; TRBD2 is a possible D gene (6 bases). This CDR3 has 15 residues. V was trimmed by 4 bases and J by 2 bases, leaving 14 bases between them. Germline assignment: CDR1 SGDLS and CDR2 YYNGEE. DNA for the CDR3: TGTGCCAGCAGCCGTAGCGGACCATTCACAGATACGCAGTATTTT. Residues: CASSRSGPFTDTQYF.

The V call is TRBV29-1, the J call TRBJ2-7, with D perhaps TRBD1 (7 bases). V was pared by 6 bases and J by 4 bases, with 16 bases between. The CDR3 contains 13 residues. CDR1 and CDR2 (germline): SQVTM, ANQGSEA. The CDR3 loop is CSVSRGVGYEQYF. The CDR3, as DNA: TGCAGCGTGAGCAGGGGGGTAGGATACGAGCAGTACTTC.

This sequence joins TRBV5-1 and TRBJ2-7; 8 bases are shared with TRBD1. V was pared by 0 bases and J by 2 bases, with 4 bases of the junction left unmatched. The CDR3 is 15 amino acids. Per the germline V gene, CDR1 is SGHRS and CDR2 is YFSETQ. This CDR3 is CASSLGQGATYEQYF. The CDR3 coding sequence is TGCGCCAGCAGCTTGGGCCAGGGGGCCACCTACGAGCAGTACTTC.

This clonotype was seen a few times. The rearrangement joins TRBV6-1 to TRBJ2-5; 12 bases align to TRBD2. V dropped 5 bases and J dropped 2; count of bases not matched to a gene: 9. The CDR3 has 17 residues. CDR1 is MNHNS, CDR2 SASEGT, per germline. CDR3 in DNA: TGTGCCAGCAGTCTCCCTTTAGGACTAGCGGGGCAAGAGACCCAGTACTTC. Translated: CASSLPLGLAGQETQYF.

In this sample, this clonotype turned up a few times. This chain joins TRBV23-1 and TRBJ2-5; D might be TRBD2 (6 bases). TRBV23-1 is classed as an ORF, of uncertain function. This CDR3 is 12 amino acids long. V was trimmed by 9 bases and J by 5 bases, leaving 13 bases between them. In nucleotides, the CDR3 is TGCGCCAGTTGCGGGGACGGGGAGACCCAGTACTTC. Translating gives CASCGDGETQYF.